Following are 22 T cell receptor beta chains from one sample sequenced in a study of T cell responses to AZD1222 COVID-19 vaccine. Clones were sequenced by immunoSEQ multiplex PCR, and TCRdb holds only the in-frame ones, with some missing. The table has roughly 150,000 clones, roughly 90% seen once. The sample was peripheral blood, taken 28 days after the second AZD1222 dose. These receptors originate from an adult who received the AZD1222 COVID-19 vaccine.

The chain uses TRBV9 and TRBJ2-2, with 7 nucleotides matching TRBD2. Germline lookup yields CDR1 SGDLS and CDR2 YYNGEE. V lost 0 bases to trimming and J lost 2 bases; unmatched junction nucleotides: 4. This CDR3 has 16 amino acids. CDR3 region: CASSVAGGSNTGELFF. The CDR3 DNA follows: TGTGCCAGCAGCGTAGCGGGCGGGAGTAACACCGGGGAGCTGTTTTTT.

V usage is TRBV5-1 and J usage is TRBJ2-7; TRBD2 matches at 7 bases. This CDR3 has 15 amino acids. Germline V lookup: CDR1 SGHRS, CDR2 YFSETQ. The J segment lost 4 bases and the V segment lost 0 bases, leaving 7 bases of the junction unmatched. The CDR3 DNA reads TGCGCCAGCAGCTTGGTGACTAGCTCTGGATACGAGCAGTACTTC. The encoded protein is CASSLVTSSGYEQYF. The variable domain in full, completed from reference TRBV5-1 and TRBJ2-7, reads KAGVTQTPRYLIKTRGQQVTLSCSPISGHRSVSWYQQTPGQGLQFLFEYFSETQRNKGNFPGRFSGRQFSNSRSEMNVSTLELGDSALYLCASSLVTSSGYEQYFGPGTRLTVT.

The chain links TRBV2 to TRBJ2-7; TRBD2 aligns across 8 bases. Germline assignment: CDR1 SNHLY and CDR2 FYNNEI. There are 15 residues in the CDR3. The trim removed 1 base at V and 2 bases at J, leaving 4 bases unmatched. CDR3: CASSEVGGGTYEQYF. In DNA form, the CDR3 reads TGTGCCAGCAGTGAAGTTGGCGGGGGGACCTACGAGCAGTACTTC.

In DNA, the CDR3 is TGTGCCAGCAGCTTGGCGGGGGGACAGAGGCTTGAAGCTTTCTTT. As protein: CASSLAGGQRLEAFF. V gene TRBV5-8 combines with J gene TRBJ1-1, with 7 nucleotides matching TRBD1. V was pared by 0 bases and J by 7 bases, with 9 bases of the junction left unmatched. The CDR3 consists of 15 residues. The germline gives CDR1 SGHTS, CDR2 YDEGEE. The full variable domain, in which reference TRBV5-8 and TRBJ1-1 provide the parts outside the CDR3, is EAGVTQSPTHLIKTRGQQATLRCSPISGHTSVYWYQQALGLGLQFLLWYDEGEERNRGNFPPRFSGRQFPNYSSELNVNALELEDSALYLCASSLAGGQRLEAFFGQGTRLTVV.

The chain joins TRBV7-2 to TRBJ1-5, with D hard to call. Trimming removed 2 bases at V and 2 bases at J, with 7 bases between. The CDR3 totals 14 residues. In germline, CDR1 is SGHTA, CDR2 FQGNSA. Here the CDR3 reads CASSLISGNQPQHF. The CDR3 DNA follows: TGTGCCAGCAGCTTAATATCGGGCAATCAGCCCCAGCATTTT.

V usage is TRBV9 and J usage is TRBJ1-3; D not resolved. The CDR3 spans 15 residues. The V and J ends lost 2 bases and 4 bases respectively, with 13 bases between them. Germline values: CDR1 SGDLS, CDR2 YYNGEE. This chain's CDR3 is CASSVSDAAGNTIYF. CDR3 coding DNA: TGTGCCAGCAGCGTTAGTGATGCGGCGGGAAACACCATATATTTT.

The J gene is TRBJ2-7, the V gene TRBV19; unclear D gene. V dropped 5 bases and J dropped 3 bases, with 11 bases sitting between them. The CDR3 runs 13 residues. Germline loops: CDR1 LNHDA, CDR2 SQIVND (reference sequence). The CDR3 DNA sequence: TGTGCCAGTAGTCTGGGCAGCATCTACGAGCAGTACTTC. Protein sequence: CASSLGSIYEQYF.

J is TRBJ1-2 and V is TRBV4-1; D is perhaps TRBD1 (5 bases). CDR3 length: 15 residues. Germline assignment: CDR1 MGHRA and CDR2 YSYEKL. Trimming shortened V by 1 base and J by 6 bases, and 15 bases separated the two germline ends. In DNA form, the CDR3 reads TGCGCCAGCAGCCAAGGAACTCTACAGGTTCATGGCTACACCTTC. It specifies CASSQGTLQVHGYTF.

The J gene is TRBJ2-2, the V gene TRBV6-4, with 11 positions matching TRBD2. J was trimmed by 6 bases and V by 5 bases; bases with no gene match: 2. This CDR3 spans 14 amino acids. Germline loops: CDR1 MRHNA, CDR2 SNTAGT. CDR3 in DNA: TGTGCCAGCAGTCCTAGCGGGGGGCCCGGGGAGCTGTTTTTT. It codes for CASSPSGGPGELFF.

V usage is TRBV3-1 (or the pseudogene TRBV3-2) and J usage is TRBJ2-7; tentatively, D is TRBD2 (6 bases). In germline, CDR1 is LGHDT, CDR2 YNNKEL (reference sequence). The CDR3 is 16 amino acids. V lost 0 bases, J lost 2 bases, and 14 bases lay in between. CDR3 coding DNA: TGTGCCAGCAGCCAAGATTGGGGGGAAATTCCCTACGAGCAGTACTTC. Protein: CASSQDWGEIPYEQYF.

The CDR3 DNA sequence: TGTGCCAGCAGCGTACGTGGGACTAGTGTCGCCGAGCAGTACTTC. It encodes CASSVRGTSVAEQYF. V usage is TRBV9 and J usage is TRBJ2-7; 8 positions agree with TRBD2. CDR1 and CDR2 from the germline V gene are SGDLS and YYNGEE. J lost 6 bases, V lost 1 base, and 9 bases had no gene match. CDR3 size: 15 residues.

The chain joins TRBV6-1 to TRBJ2-7; D unresolved. Looked up from germline, CDR1 is MNHNS and CDR2 is SASEGT. The length of the CDR3 is 12 residues. Trimming cost V 3 bases and J 5 bases, with 8 bases left between them. The CDR3 loop is CASSDRPDEQYF. The CDR3 coding sequence is TGTGCCAGCAGTGACAGACCCGACGAGCAGTACTTC.

The chain recombines TRBV5-1 with TRBJ2-2, with TRBD1 matching 7 bases. Germline CDR1 and CDR2: SGHRS and YFSETQ. V dropped 3 bases and J dropped 3; count of bases not matched to a gene: 5. The CDR3 runs 15 residues. This CDR3 reads CASSSRTGDTGELFF. The CDR3 DNA sequence: TGCGCCAGCAGCTCCCGGACAGGAGACACCGGGGAGCTGTTTTTT.

J is TRBJ2-7 and V is TRBV6-5, with a tentative D call TRBD2 (6 bases). V lost 8 bases and J 2 bases, leaving 16 bases between the germline ends. This CDR3 is built from 14 residues. Germline V gene sequence: CDR1 MNHEY, CDR2 SVGAGI. In DNA, the CDR3 is TGTGCCAGCGCCTTCTATGGGGGGACCTACGAGCAGTACTTC. Residues: CASAFYGGTYEQYF.

This chain joins TRBV9 and TRBJ2-5, with 8 bases fitting TRBD1. The junction had 1 base not matched to a gene; V was cut back by 6 bases and J by 0 bases. From germline, CDR1 is SGDLS and CDR2 YYNGEE. The CDR3 consists of 13 residues. For the CDR3, the DNA is TGTGCCAGCAACAGGGGGGACCAAGAGACCCAGTACTTC. Translating it yields CASNRGDQETQYF.

The V gene is TRBV7-3, the J gene TRBJ2-2, with D perhaps matching TRBD2 (6 bases). The CDR3 is 16 amino acids. Trimming removed 3 bases from V and 2 bases from J, with 13 bases in between. Germline CDR1 SGHTA, CDR2 FQGTGA. The DNA of the CDR3 is TGTGCCAGCAGCTTCATGCGGGCGGGAAACACCGGGGAGCTGTTTTTT. Translation gives CASSFMRAGNTGELFF.

The chain combines TRBV12-3 or TRBV12-4 with TRBJ2-3; D might be TRBD2 (6 bases). The CDR3 is 13 amino acids. V lost 6 bases to trimming and J lost 1 base, with 8 bases between them. The CDR3 here is CASSSGGTDTQYF. DNA for the CDR3: TGTGCCAGCAGCTCGGGGGGCACAGATACGCAGTATTTT.

This chain uses TRBV11-2 with TRBJ2-5; 15 bases agree with TRBD2. V was clipped by 5 bases and J by 0 bases; unmatched bases: 7. The CDR3 totals 18 residues. CDR1 SGHAT and CDR2 FQNNGV come from the germline V gene. The CDR3, as DNA: TGTGCCAGCAGCCTATCGGGACTAGCGGGGGGCCACCAAGAGACCCAGTACTTC. This encodes CASSLSGLAGGHQETQYF.

The rearrangement links TRBV25-1 to TRBJ1-4, with TRBD1 identical over 10 bases. J gave up 8 bases and V 6 bases, and 12 bases lay outside the gene matches. CDR1 and CDR2 from the germline V gene are MGHDK and SYGVNS. The length of the CDR3 is 16 residues. CDR3 in amino acids: CASRSWDRGWEEKLFF. The CDR3 DNA reads as TGTGCCAGCAGATCGTGGGACAGGGGTTGGGAGGAAAAACTGTTTTTT.

The chain combines TRBV6-5 with TRBJ1-5, with a weak D call TRBD1 (5 bases). CDR3 length equals 15 residues. Germline V lookup: CDR1 MNHEY, CDR2 SVGAGI. V lost 4 bases, J lost 0 bases, and 10 bases lay in between. For the CDR3, the DNA is TGTGCCAGCAGTTCGGGGGGTGGTAGCAATCAGCCCCAGCATTTT. Amino acid sequence: CASSSGGGSNQPQHF.

This CDR3 is CASSSDAGNTIYF. CDR3 DNA: TGTGCCAGCAGCTCCGATGCTGGAAACACCATATATTTT. The chain uses TRBV7-9 and TRBJ1-3; no clear D. The CDR3 is made up of 13 amino acids. Trimming removed 4 bases from V and 2 bases from J, with 6 bases in between. Germline values: CDR1 SEHNR, CDR2 FQNEAQ (reference sequence).

The V and J genes are TRBV18 and TRBJ2-3, with D possibly matching TRBD2 (7 bases). The CDR3 spans 17 residues. Germline assignment: CDR1 KGHSH and CDR2 LQKENI. The ends were cut back, 0 bases at V and 3 bases at J, with 16 bases in the middle. CDR3 DNA: TGTGCCAGCTCACCACCGAAGGGGGGGCTTATGACAGATACGCAGTATTTT. Its translation: CASSPPKGGLMTDTQYF.